The rows below give T cell receptor beta chains drawn from one sample of a study of cytomegalovirus exposure and HLA in healthy donors. Method: immunoSEQ multiplex PCR; TCRdb's copy keeps in-frame clones and lacks some. The data contain under 200,000 clones, around 68% of them singletons. Sequencing used PBMCs. The receptors were sampled from a woman aged 40 to 55 in good health and CMV-seropositive. Each CDR3 is given with its conserved first and last residue. Fields, in order: D gene, clone size, J gene, V gene, CDR3 protein, CDR3 DNA. The D gene is left open where the match is weak. The size field is filled for only some rows; it gives once, few, many or a size class.

>-|-|TRBJ2-3|TRBV7-3
CASSLRGSTDTQYF
TGTGCCAGCAGCTTGAGAGGGAGCACAGATACGCAGTATTTT
>TRBD2|-|TRBJ2-5|TRBV7-2
CASSLNRLAGQETQYF
TGTGCCAGCAGCTTAAACAGACTAGCGGGGCAAGAGACCCAGTACTTC
>-|-|TRBJ2-2|TRBV7-2
CASSPGRTPGELFF
TGTGCCAGCAGCCCGGGAAGGACGCCCGGGGAGCTGTTTTTT
>-|-|TRBJ1-1|TRBV7-9
CASSLAEGHTEAFF
TGTGCCAGCAGCTTAGCGGAGGGGCACACTGAAGCTTTCTTT
>-|-|TRBJ2-2|TRBV4-3
CASSQDLAGLLSHAGELFF
TGCGCCAGCAGCCAAGATCTGGCGGGGCTCCTTTCCCACGCCGGGGAGCTGTTTTTT
>TRBD1|once|TRBJ2-7|TRBV5-6
CASSHPTGGSYEQYF
TGTGCCAGCAGCCACCCGACAGGGGGAAGCTACGAGCAGTACTTC
>-|-|TRBJ1-1|TRBV28
CASSLLEGNTEAFF
TGTGCCAGCAGTTTGCTTGAGGGGAACACTGAAGCTTTCTTT
>TRBD1|-|TRBJ1-6|TRBV5-6
CASSPGTGRDNSPLHF
TGTGCCAGCAGCCCCGGGACAGGGAGGGATAATTCACCCCTCCACTTT
>TRBD2|-|TRBJ2-1|TRBV19
CASTLVAGGSHEQFF
TGTGCCAGTACCTTAGTGGCGGGAGGGAGCCATGAGCAGTTCTTC
>-|-|TRBJ1-4|TRBV7-2
CASKTGGGEKLFF
TGTGCCAGCAAGACGGGGGGTGGGGAAAAACTGTTTTTT
>-|-|TRBJ1-2|TRBV19
CASLTLQGNYGYTF
TGTGCCAGTTTAACCTTACAGGGTAACTATGGCTACACCTTC
>-|-|TRBJ2-5|TRBV4-3
CASSQRDKIKETQYF
TGCGCCAGCAGCCAAAGGGACAAGATAAAAGAGACCCAGTACTTC
>TRBD1|-|TRBJ2-6|TRBV18
CASSPGQGISGANVLTF
TGTGCCAGCTCACCGGGACAGGGAATCTCTGGGGCCAACGTCCTGACTTTC
>TRBD1|-|TRBJ2-2|TRBV18
CASSPSPTGAATGELFF
TGTGCCAGCTCACCATCGCCTACAGGGGCTGCCACCGGGGAGCTGTTTTTT
>TRBD2|-|TRBJ2-5|TRBV4-2
CASSQDGTSGGAGETQYF
TGTGCCAGCAGCCAAGATGGCACTAGCGGGGGGGCGGGGGAGACCCAGTACTTC
>-|few|TRBJ1-4|TRBV2
CASSPGTTEKLFF
TGTGCCAGCAGCCCCGGGACAACTGAAAAACTGTTTTTT
>-|-|TRBJ1-2|TRBV18
CASSPPVEVVSGYTF
TGTGCCAGCTCACCACCGGTAGAAGTGGTATCTGGCTACACCTTC
>TRBD2|-|TRBJ2-2|TRBV6-6
CAGTGTSLTGELFF
TGTGCCGGCACCGGGACTAGCTTAACCGGGGAGCTGTTTTTT
>TRBD2|-|TRBJ2-1|TRBV5-5
CASSLGSGRALGYNEQFF
TGTGCCAGCAGCTTGGGTAGCGGGAGGGCCCTGGGGTACAATGAGCAGTTCTTC
>-|-|TRBJ2-7|TRBV20-1
CSARGLGEQYF
TGCAGTGCTAGAGGCCTCGGCGAGCAGTACTTC
>TRBD1|-|TRBJ1-2|TRBV6-5
CASSYSRTGYGYTF
TGTGCCAGCAGTTACTCTAGGACAGGCTATGGCTACACCTTC
>-|-|TRBJ2-7|TRBV7-2
CASSLGGYSSYEQYF
TGTGCCAGCAGCTTAGGGGGCTACAGCTCCTACGAGCAGTACTTC